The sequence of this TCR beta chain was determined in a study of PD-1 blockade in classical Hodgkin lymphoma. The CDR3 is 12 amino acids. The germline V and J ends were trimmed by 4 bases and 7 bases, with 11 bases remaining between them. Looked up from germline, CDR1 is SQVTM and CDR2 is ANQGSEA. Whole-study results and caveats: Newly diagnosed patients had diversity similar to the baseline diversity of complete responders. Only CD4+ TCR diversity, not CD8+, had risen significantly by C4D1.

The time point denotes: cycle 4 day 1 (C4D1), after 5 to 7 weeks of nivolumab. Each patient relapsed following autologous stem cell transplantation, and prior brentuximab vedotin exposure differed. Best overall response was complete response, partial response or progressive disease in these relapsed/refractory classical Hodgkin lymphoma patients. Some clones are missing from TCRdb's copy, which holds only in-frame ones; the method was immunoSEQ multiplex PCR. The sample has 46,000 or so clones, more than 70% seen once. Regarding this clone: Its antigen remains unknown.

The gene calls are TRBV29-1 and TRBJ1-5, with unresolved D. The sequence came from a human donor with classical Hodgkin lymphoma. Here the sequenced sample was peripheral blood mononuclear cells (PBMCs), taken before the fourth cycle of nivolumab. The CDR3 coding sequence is TGCAGCGTTGGGCAGGTGGGGCAGCCCCAGCATTTT. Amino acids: CSVGQVGQPQHF. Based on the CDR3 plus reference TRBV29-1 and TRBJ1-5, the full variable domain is SAVISQKPSRDICQRGTSLTIQCQVDSQVTMMFWYRQQPGQSLTLIATANQGSEATYESGFVIDKFPISRPNLTFSTLTVSNMSPEDSSIYLCSVGQVGQPQHFGDGTRLSIL.